This TCR beta chain was obtained from a study of technical replicates of blood from four donors (dated by TCRdb to about 2017). Turning to this clone: It lacks a known antigen. It has no much larger one-base neighbor in the sample; base qualities were not kept.

As encoded in the germline V gene, CDR1 is SGDLS while CDR2 is YYNGEE. A distance of 8 bases separates the germline ends of V and J, which lose 7 bases and 0 bases respectively. There are 13 amino acids in the CDR3, from cysteine to phenylalanine inclusive. CDR3 DNA only is kept here, 39 bases in frame from base 1. Library preparation used the immunoSEQ multiplex PCR assay. TCRdb limited this immuneACCESS table to in-frame rearrangements with V and J called. A share of clones is missing; checked studies link under half to unresolved V genes, and the rest is unexplained. The table for this sample lists 65,000 to 95,000 clones; just under 95% of them were counted only once. Clones ranked in the top ten supply around 0.42% of the sample.

The chain links TRBV9 with TRBJ2-4, with no confidently assigned D gene. The TCR originated in a human donor in good health. The material sequenced was T cells isolated from PBMCs. CDR3 region: CASGDLAKNIQYF. The DNA is as follows: TGTGCCAGCGGCGACTTAGCCAAAAACATTCAGTACTTC.